Each of the 5 T cell receptor beta chains below was sequenced from the same sample in a study of blood T cell repertoires in COVID-19. This table comes from immunoSEQ multiplex PCR, and its TCRdb copy is limited to in-frame clones, with some not included. Of around 150,000 clones listed, more than 80% are singletons. Sequencing input: peripheral blood. These receptors all come from a man between 65 and 85 years old with acute or convalescent COVID-19.

The genes are TRBV29-1 and TRBJ2-3, with D possibly being TRBD2 (6 bases). Germline V gene data show CDR1 as SQVTM and CDR2 as ANQGSEA. CDR3 length: 14 amino acids. Trimming cost V 1 base and J 6 bases, with 14 bases left between them. CDR3 region: CSVEGREKLDTQYF. The CDR3, as DNA: TGCAGCGTTGAAGGACGGGAGAAGCTTGATACGCAGTATTTT.

CDR3: CASSWMGQGNEKLFF. CDR3 DNA sequence: TGCGCCAGCAGCTGGATGGGACAGGGCAATGAAAAACTGTTTTTT. The chain combines TRBV5-1 with TRBJ1-4, with TRBD1 matching 9 bases. J was trimmed by 5 bases and V by 3 bases; bases with no gene match: 5. The CDR3 has 15 residues. From germline, CDR1 is SGHRS and CDR2 YFSETQ.

Only one count was recorded for this clone. The chain employs TRBV28 and TRBJ1-2; perhaps TRBD1 as D (5 bases). CDR3 length: 12 amino acids. V was shortened by 4 bases and J by 4 bases, with 7 bases between the two germline ends. CDR1 and CDR2 (germline): MDHEN, SYDVKM. The CDR3 is CASSSGIYGYTF. The CDR3 bases are TGTGCCAGCAGTTCAGGGATCTATGGCTACACCTTC.

The chain carries TRBV25-1 and TRBJ2-7; no reliable D call. CDR1 and CDR2 (germline): MGHDK, SYGVNS. CDR3 size: 12 residues. V gave up 4 bases and J gave up 8 bases, with 12 bases separating them. CDR3 sequence (DNA): TGTGCCAGCAGTGCGTCTACTCCCCAGCAGTACTTC. It encodes CASSASTPQQYF.

V gene TRBV2 combines with J gene TRBJ1-2; 10 bases are a match to TRBD1. The ends lost 6 bases at V and 14 bases at J; junction bases unmatched: 12. The CDR3 contains 13 residues. Germline values: CDR1 SNHLY, CDR2 FYNNEI. The CDR3 DNA is TGTGCCAGCAGCGGGACAGGGGTTAACTATAAGACCTTC. Its protein is CASSGTGVNYKTF.